The source of this TCR beta chain is a study of shared clonotypes between healthy human individuals. Findings and caveats of the study: The sharing of roughly 5% of naive CD4 clonotypes was seen across a handful of donors.

The naive CD8 population came from CD45RO-negative cells selected for CCR7, without terminally differentiated effector memory CD45RA+ cells. Once extracted for a subset, genomic DNA was divided evenly among several immunoSEQ plates. The protocol was immunoSEQ multiplex PCR, while the TCRdb copy is restricted to in-frame clones and leaves out a portion. The table has under 600,000 clones, roughly 98% seen once. This CDR3 has 17 amino acids. With V trimmed by 3 bases and J by 3 bases, 13 bases remained unmatched. CDR1 is SGHRS and CDR2 is YFSETQ in the germline V gene. A word on this clone: Its target is unknown.

The clonotype comes from a man younger than 40 in good health. This sequence joins TRBV5-1 and TRBJ2-5, with 8 bases identical to TRBD1. The specimen sequenced was naive CD8+ T cells sorted from blood. CDR3 amino acids: CASSSFWRDRKEETQYF. The CDR3 DNA sequence: TGCGCCAGCAGCTCATTTTGGCGGGACAGGAAGGAAGAGACCCAGTACTTC.